This T cell receptor (beta chain) emerged from a study of identical twins. TCRdb recomputed calls from the 5' RACE reads with MiXCR, one row per CDR3 protein. The data show around 220,000 distinct CDR3 sequences, more than 9% seen once. With regard to this clonotype: A much larger clone is a single base away; this may be a read error. The CDR3 carries no conserved terminal phenylalanine or tryptophan, so it likely arises from a read error.

The CDR3 has 14 residues. Germline loops: CDR1 DFQATT, CDR2 SNEGSKA (reference sequence). V shed 0 bases, J shed 5 bases, and the junction held 5 bases outside the gene matches. The receptor was derived from a man between 45 and 60 years old in good health. Sequences were obtained from memory T cells sorted from blood. The chain uses TRBV20-1 and TRBJ2-5, with TRBD2 matching 8 bases. The DNA for the CDR3 is TGCAGTGCTAGAGATACGGGGGGGCGCGAGACCCAGTACTAC. Encoded protein: CSARDTGGRETQYY.